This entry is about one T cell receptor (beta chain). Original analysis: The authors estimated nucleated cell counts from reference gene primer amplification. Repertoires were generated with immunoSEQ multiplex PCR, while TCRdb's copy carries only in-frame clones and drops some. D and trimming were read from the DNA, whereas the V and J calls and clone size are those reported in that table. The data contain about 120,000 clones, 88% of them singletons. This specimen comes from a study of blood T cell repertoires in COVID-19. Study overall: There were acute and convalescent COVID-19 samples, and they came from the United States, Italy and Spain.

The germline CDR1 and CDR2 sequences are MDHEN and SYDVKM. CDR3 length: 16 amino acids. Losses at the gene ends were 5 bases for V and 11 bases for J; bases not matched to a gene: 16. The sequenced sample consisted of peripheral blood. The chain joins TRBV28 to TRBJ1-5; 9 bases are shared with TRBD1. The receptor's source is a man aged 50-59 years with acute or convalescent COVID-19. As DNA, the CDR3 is TGTGCCAGCAGTCCCCCTGGGACAGGGCTGGGAGGAGCCCAGCATTTT. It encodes CASSPPGTGLGGAQHF.